These 6 T cell receptor beta chains were all obtained from the same sample, sequenced in a study of T cells in Graves' hyperthyroidism and ophthalmopathy. From RNA transcripts, TCR beta CDR3 regions were amplified. In the first-round RT-PCR of the TCR CDR3, the HTBI primer set was used. TCRdb processed the multiplex PCR reads anew with MiXCR; each CDR3 protein has one entry. This sample has just over 550,000 distinct CDR3 sequences, with 40% to 55% found just once. The sample taken for sequencing was peripheral blood or thyroid tissue (not recorded which). Source of these receptors: a woman aged 18-29 years with Graves' hyperthyroidism.

This clonotype was seen more than once but under ten times. V and J are TRBV12-5 and TRBJ2-7, with a possible D match to TRBD2 (6 bases). Germline V gene data show CDR1 as LGHNT and CDR2 as FRNRAP. Trimming took off 10 bases at V and 2 bases at J, with 12 bases between the two ends. This CDR3 is 12 amino acids long. The CDR3 DNA sequence: TGTGCTACCACACGGGAGACCTACGAGCAGTACTTC. It is translated as CATTRETYEQYF.

J is TRBJ2-5 and V is TRBV4-3, with 8 bases lining up with TRBD2. Germline V gives CDR1 LGHNA, CDR2 YSLEER. This CDR3 spans 15 amino acids. V was pared by 4 bases and J by 5 bases, with 9 bases of the junction left unmatched. Here the CDR3 reads CASSPTSGTAETQYF. In DNA form, the CDR3 reads TGCGCCAGCAGCCCAACTAGCGGTACAGCGGAGACCCAGTACTTC.

The chain recombines TRBV29-1 with TRBJ2-5; 11 nucleotides agree with TRBD2. Germline values: CDR1 SQVTM, CDR2 ANQGSEA. This CDR3 has 16 amino acids. The CDR3 DNA follows: TGCAGTGCTAGAGATTCTCTAGCGGGAGGTCAAGAGACCCAGTACTTC. Its protein is CSARDSLAGGQETQYF. Filled out from reference TRBV29-1 and TRBJ2-5, the complete variable domain reads SAVISQKPSRDICQRGTSLTIQCQVDSQVTMMFWYRQQPGQSLTLIATANQGSEATYESGFVIDKFPISRPNLTFSTLTVSNMSPEDSSIYLCSARDSLAGGQETQYFGPGTRLLVL.

The chain uses TRBV20-1 and TRBJ1-5, with TRBD1 identical over 9 bases. CDR1 is DFQATT and CDR2 is SNEGSKA in the germline V gene (reference sequence). V gave up 6 bases and J gave up 7 bases; unmatched junction bases: 7. This CDR3 spans 13 amino acids. This chain's CDR3 is CSAGQGYVQPQHF. In nucleotides, the CDR3 is TGCAGTGCCGGACAGGGGTATGTGCAGCCCCAGCATTTT.

The rearrangement joins TRBV12-3 or TRBV12-4 to TRBJ1-5; D is unresolved. Trimming took off 3 bases at V and 2 bases at J, with 11 bases between the two ends. There are 15 residues in the CDR3. This chain's CDR3 is CASSFGDSGNQPQHF. CDR3 sequence (DNA): TGTGCCAGCAGTTTCGGGGATTCCGGCAATCAGCCCCAGCATTTT.

The DNA for the CDR3 is TGTGCCAGCAGCCGAACAATAGCGGGAGGTTACGAGCAGTACTTC. This translates into CASSRTIAGGYEQYF. The chain carries TRBV2 and TRBJ2-7; the match to TRBD2 covers 10 bases. CDR3 length equals 15 residues. CDR1 and CDR2 (germline): SNHLY, FYNNEI. The V and J ends lost 6 bases and 4 bases, in that order; junction bases with no gene match: 9.